This entry lists 31 T cell receptor beta chains sequenced from one sample in a study of blood T cells in healthy people across ages. Using a J-beta primer mix together with a sample-barcoded 5' primer, a second PCR was run for about 7 to 12 cycles. TCRdb re-called the 5' RACE reads with MiXCR, one entry per CDR3 protein. The table records about 1.8 million distinct CDR3 sequences, approximately 50% of them present only once. The sequencing sample was made of blood. The receptor set was obtained from a woman aged 40 to 50 in good health.

The CDR3 DNA is TGTGCCATCAGTGGACACAGGGCGAACACCGGGGAGCTGTTTTTT. It is translated as CAISGHRANTGELFF. The V call is TRBV10-3, the J call TRBJ2-2, with D possibly matching TRBD1 (6 bases). Germline V CDR1 and CDR2: ENHRY, SYGVKD. Trimming shortened V by 4 bases and J by 0 bases, and 9 bases separated the two germline ends. The CDR3 loop spans 15 amino acids.

This clonotype was observed a handful of times. The J gene is TRBJ2-7, the V gene TRBV4-1; D gene unclear. TRBJ2-5 matches the DNA end more closely, so the J call is doubtful. The CDR3 has 14 residues. Looked up from germline, CDR1 is MGHRA and CDR2 is YSYEKL. The CDR3 protein is CASSDTSVFGTQYF. The CDR3 nucleotides read TGCGCCAGCAGCGACACATCCGTTTTTGGGACCCAGTACTTC.

The V call is TRBV4-1, the J call TRBJ1-2; no firm D call. CDR3 length: 14 amino acids. Germline V lookup: CDR1 MGHRA, CDR2 YSYEKL. V was shortened by 1 base and J by 4 bases, with 10 bases between the two germline ends. CDR3 DNA sequence: TGCGCCAGCAGCCAAGCTGACGGAACCTATGGCTACACCTTC. Translated, it gives CASSQADGTYGYTF.

With respect to this clonotype: This likely comes from a read error, as the CDR3 has no conserved phenylalanine or tryptophan at its end. This chain connects TRBV2 to TRBJ2-7; 7 bases fit TRBD2. There are 14 residues in the CDR3. V gave up 8 bases and J gave up 2 bases; unmatched junction bases: 9. Germline CDR1 SNHLY, CDR2 FYNNEI. This CDR3 reads CASGPGLRTYEQYI. The CDR3 coding sequence is TGTGCCAGCGGACCGGGACTAAGGACCTACGAGCAGTACATC.

This clonotype was recorded a few times. This chain uses TRBV4-2 with TRBJ2-7; 8 bases match TRBD2. Germline V gene data show CDR1 as LGHNA and CDR2 as YNFKEQ. V shed 0 bases, J shed 2 bases, and the junction held 6 bases outside the gene matches. The CDR3 covers 16 residues. DNA of the CDR3: TGTGCCAGCAGCCAAGAGGGTACGGGGGGGACCTACGAGCAGTACTTC. Translation: CASSQEGTGGTYEQYF.

The V gene is TRBV7-2, the J gene TRBJ1-5; D remains unclear. Trimming stripped 5 bases from V and 5 bases from J, with 10 bases between. Germline lookup yields CDR1 SGHTA and CDR2 FQGNSA. The CDR3 spans 13 residues. The CDR3, as DNA: TGTGCCAGCAGCGCAAGTCTCTATCAGCCCCAGCATTTT. Protein product: CASSASLYQPQHF. Based on the CDR3 plus reference TRBV7-2 and TRBJ1-5, the full variable domain is GAGVSQSPSNKVTEKGKDVELRCDPISGHTALYWYRQSLGQGLEFLIYFQGNSAPDKSGLPSDRFSAERTGGSVSTLTIQRTQQEDSAVYLCASSASLYQPQHFGDGTRLSIL.

The V call is TRBV10-2, the J call TRBJ2-7; the match to TRBD1 covers 12 bases. CDR3 size: 16 residues. The trim removed 0 bases at V and 4 bases at J, leaving 4 bases unmatched. Germline CDR1 reads WSHSY; CDR2 reads SAAADI. The CDR3 region has the DNA TGCGCCAGCAGTGAGTCCCCGGGACAGGGGGCTTACGAGCAGTACTTC. Its translation is CASSESPGQGAYEQYF.

This clonotype came up a few times. This CDR3 is CASSLSGWYNEQFF. The CDR3 region has the DNA TGTGCCAGCAGCTTATCGGGCTGGTACAATGAGCAGTTCTTC. The rearrangement joins TRBV7-8 to TRBJ2-1; no definite D call. CDR3 length: 14 amino acids. Germline V CDR1 and CDR2: SGHVS, FQNEAQ. The V gene lost 2 bases and the J gene lost 4 bases, with 9 bases spanning the gap.

This clonotype has more than one count but fewer than ten. The chain couples TRBV7-6 to TRBJ2-3, with D maybe TRBD2 (6 bases). Trimming cost V 5 bases and J 0 bases, with 18 bases left between them. Germline CDR1 reads SGHVS; CDR2 reads FNYEAQ. The CDR3 spans 17 residues. The CDR3 loop is CASSRYASGGSTDTQYF. The CDR3, as DNA: TGTGCCAGCAGCCGGTATGCTAGTGGGGGGAGCACAGATACGCAGTATTTT.

The V gene is TRBV4-2, the J gene TRBJ1-6, with D hard to call. The CDR3 extends over 14 amino acids. The germline V gene has CDR1 LGHNA and CDR2 YNFKEQ. V lost 0 bases and J 7 bases, leaving 7 bases between the germline ends. Here the CDR3 DNA reads TGTGCCAGCAGCCAAGAAATCGCGAATTCACCCCTCCACTTT. Translating it yields CASSQEIANSPLHF.

This clonotype has a handful of counts. V gene TRBV5-5 combines with J gene TRBJ2-1; 8 bases are a match to TRBD2. The CDR3 consists of 16 residues. From germline, CDR1 is SGHKS and CDR2 YYEKEE (reference sequence). V was pared by 2 bases and J by 0 bases, with 4 bases of the junction left unmatched. CDR3: CASSFSGMTSYNEQFF. Here the CDR3 DNA reads TGTGCCAGCAGCTTTAGCGGGATGACCTCCTACAATGAGCAGTTCTTC.

The V and J genes are TRBV14 and TRBJ1-6; D is unclear. The CDR3 is made up of 16 amino acids. Deletions cut 1 base from V and 6 bases from J, with 13 bases between. Germline CDR1 and CDR2: SGHDN and FVKESK. Written as DNA, the CDR3 is TGTGCCAGCAGCCAAGGATTCAGACTTATTAATTCACCCCTCCACTTT. Its translation is CASSQGFRLINSPLHF.

V is TRBV11-2 and J is TRBJ2-5; unclear D gene. The end of the DNA fits TRBJ2-7 better, so the J call may be wrong. Looked up from germline, CDR1 is SGHAT and CDR2 is FQNNGV. The CDR3 has 15 residues. The CDR3 DNA reads as TGTGCCAGCAGCTTAGGAGGCTCGGGTCCCTACGAGCAGTACTTC. It is translated as CASSLGGSGPYEQYF.

In its sample, this clonotype was seen a few times. The chain recombines TRBV9 with TRBJ2-3; 8 nucleotides line up with TRBD2. After removal of 4 bases from V and 3 bases from J, the junction contained 10 bases not matched to a gene. The length of the CDR3 is 16 residues. Germline CDR1 and CDR2: SGDLS and YYNGEE. The CDR3 nucleotides are TGTGCCAGCAGCCCCGGGGGGGGCGCGATTACAGATACGCAGTATTTT. It specifies CASSPGGGAITDTQYF. The entire variable domain, with the rest obtained from reference TRBV9 and TRBJ2-3, is as follows: DSGVTQTPKHLITATGQRVTLRCSPRSGDLSVYWYQQSLDQGLQFLIQYYNGEERAKGNILERFSAQQFPDLHSELNLSSLELGDSALYFCASSPGGGAITDTQYFGPGTRLTVL.

In this sample, this clonotype turned up once. The chain employs TRBV6-2 or TRBV6-3 and TRBJ1-1; weak D call: TRBD1 (6 bases). CDR1 and CDR2 from the germline V gene are MNHEY and SVGEGT. Trimming stripped 0 bases from V and 4 bases from J, with 9 bases between. There are 14 residues in the CDR3. The CDR3 loop is CASSYSGGATEAFF. In nucleotides, the CDR3 is TGTGCCAGCAGTTACTCTGGGGGGGCCACTGAAGCTTTCTTT.

The CDR3 sequence is CASRSGAGDYNEQFF. Written as DNA, the CDR3 is TGTGCCAGCAGGAGCGGGGCGGGGGACTACAATGAGCAGTTCTTC. The chain is built from TRBV6-5 and TRBJ2-1; 7 positions agree with TRBD2. In germline, CDR1 is MNHEY, CDR2 SVGAGI. The CDR3 runs 15 residues. V trimming: 6 bases; J trimming: 3 bases; junction bases outside the gene matches: 8.

The V gene is TRBV12-5, the J gene TRBJ1-2; no reliable D call. Trimming removed 5 bases at V and 4 bases at J, with 8 bases between. The CDR3 extends over 12 amino acids. Germline loops: CDR1 LGHNT, CDR2 FRNRAP. The CDR3 DNA follows: TGTGCTAGTGGTCTACCTCGCTATGGCTACACCTTC. Residues: CASGLPRYGYTF. Using reference TRBV12-5 and TRBJ1-2 for the parts outside the CDR3, the full variable domain is DARVTQTPRHKVTEMGQEVTMRCQPILGHNTVFWYRQTMMQGLELLAYFRNRAPLDDSGMPKDRFSAEMPDATLATLKIQPSEPRDSAVYFCASGLPRYGYTFGSGTRLTVV.

The rearrangement uses TRBV6-5 and TRBJ1-5; D is undetermined. Trimming shortened V by 9 bases and J by 2 bases, and 11 bases separated the two germline ends. The CDR3 contains 13 residues. CDR1 and CDR2 (germline): MNHEY, SVGAGI. In DNA, the CDR3 is TGTGCCAGTAGAATGTTGGGCAATCAGCCCCAGCATTTT. It is translated as CASRMLGNQPQHF.

This clonotype was recorded a few times. The chain couples TRBV7-9 to TRBJ2-5, with D unresolved. The CDR3 length is 14 residues. Trimming stripped 2 bases from V and 5 bases from J, with 12 bases between. CDR1 is SEHNR and CDR2 is FQNEAQ in the germline V gene (reference sequence). The CDR3 DNA sequence: TGTGCCAGCAGCTTACCTGGCTCGTGGGAGACCCAGTACTTC. Translated, it gives CASSLPGSWETQYF.

For this clonotype: This clone may be a read error of a much larger clone one base away. The chain carries TRBV12-3 or TRBV12-4 and TRBJ1-2; possible D gene TRBD1, 6 bases. This CDR3 has 13 residues. The chain's CDR3 is CAGSSGTHYGYTF. The CDR3 nucleotides read TGTGCCGGCAGTTCCGGGACACACTATGGCTACACCTTC.

CDR3 nucleotides: TGTGCCAGCAGCAGGGTGAACACCGGGGAGCTGTTTTTT. It translates to CASSRVNTGELFF. V is TRBV2 and J is TRBJ2-2, with D possibly matching TRBD1 (5 bases). Trimming pared 6 bases from V and 1 base from J, leaving 6 bases between. The CDR3 contains 13 residues. Looked up from germline, CDR1 is SNHLY and CDR2 is FYNNEI.

The CDR3 sequence: CAFRDRDNNEQFF. Written as DNA, the CDR3 is TGTGCCTTCCGGGACAGGGATAACAATGAGCAGTTCTTC. This sequence joins TRBV7-9 and TRBJ2-1, with 9 bases identical to TRBD1. Germline V CDR1 and CDR2: SEHNR, FQNEAQ (reference sequence). The CDR3 covers 13 residues. With V trimmed by 11 bases and J by 5 bases, 7 bases remained unmatched.

This chain links TRBV7-2 with TRBJ2-1; 8 bases agree with TRBD2. The CDR3 has 14 amino acids. The ends lost 6 bases at V and 5 bases at J; junction bases unmatched: 6. Germline V gene data show CDR1 as SGHTA and CDR2 as FQGNSA. CDR3 in amino acids: CASSPSGLHNEQFF. In DNA form, the CDR3 reads TGTGCCAGCAGTCCTAGCGGGCTCCACAATGAGCAGTTCTTC.

This chain links TRBV7-9 with TRBJ1-5; D may be TRBD1 (6 bases). The V gene's germline CDR1 is SEHNR and CDR2 FQNEAQ (reference sequence). There are 13 residues in the CDR3. V was cut by 5 bases and J by 7 bases, with 12 bases left in between. This CDR3 is CASSITGIQPQHF. The CDR3 region has the DNA TGTGCCAGCAGCATAACAGGGATCCAGCCCCAGCATTTT. Drawing the rest from reference TRBV7-9 and TRBJ1-5, the complete variable domain is DTGVSQNPRHKITKRGQNVTFRCDPISEHNRLYWYRQTLGQGPEFLTYFQNEAQLEKSRLLSDRFSAERPKGSFSTLEIQRTEQGDSAMYLCASSITGIQPQHFGDGTRLSIL.

A few counts support this clonotype. The chain is built from TRBV28 and TRBJ2-5, with 8 bases identical to TRBD2. Losses at the gene ends were 6 bases for V and 4 bases for J; bases not matched to a gene: 16. The CDR3 covers 17 residues. Germline CDR1 reads MDHEN; CDR2 reads SYDVKM. CDR3 in DNA: TGTGCCAGCAGATCGACCCCGGGACTAGGGGTGGGAGAGACCCAGTACTTC. Its translation is CASRSTPGLGVGETQYF.

This clonotype turned up a few times. This chain uses TRBV6-1 with TRBJ1-5; D gene uncertain. Germline V lookup: CDR1 MNHNS, CDR2 SASEGT. The CDR3 totals 15 residues. V was cut by 1 base and J by 0 bases, with 7 bases left in between. Here the CDR3 DNA reads TGTGCCAGCAGTGAAGAGGGTTTTAGCAATCAGCCCCAGCATTTT. Its protein product is CASSEEGFSNQPQHF.

This clonotype appeared a few times. The V gene is TRBV4-2, the J gene TRBJ2-1, with D hard to call. V lost 1 base, J lost 7 bases, and 8 bases lay in between. This CDR3 is built from 13 residues. Germline V lookup: CDR1 LGHNA, CDR2 YNFKEQ. CDR3 protein: CASSQGQDNEQFF. CDR3 nucleotide sequence: TGTGCCAGCAGCCAAGGACAAGATAATGAGCAGTTCTTC.

The J gene is TRBJ2-1, the V gene TRBV4-2; D gene unclear. Germline values: CDR1 LGHNA, CDR2 YNFKEQ. Trimming took 1 base from V and 7 from J, leaving 14 bases between them. CDR3 length: 15 amino acids. In DNA form, the CDR3 reads TGTGCCAGCAGCCAAGTGGGGTCCATCGGGAATGAGCAGTTCTTC. Amino acids: CASSQVGSIGNEQFF.

This clonotype has only a few counts. The chain uses TRBV4-3 and TRBJ2-1; a weak D match, TRBD2 (7 bases). Trimming cost V 3 bases and J 5 bases, with 20 bases left between them. The CDR3 extends over 17 amino acids. Germline loops: CDR1 LGHNA, CDR2 YSLEER. The CDR3, as DNA: TGCGCCAGCAGCCAGGGTTTCGGGGGGCCCCTAGACAATGAGCAGTTCTTC. Amino acid sequence: CASSQGFGGPLDNEQFF.

Only a few counts were recorded for this clonotype. V gene TRBV20-1 combines with J gene TRBJ2-1; 12 nucleotides align to TRBD2. CDR3 length: 17 residues. The V gene end was trimmed by 1 base and the J gene end by 7 bases; junction bases not matched to a gene: 11. Germline-derived CDR1 and CDR2 are DFQATT and SNEGSKA (reference sequence). The CDR3 region is CSARAAASGGVANEQFF. In DNA form, the CDR3 reads TGCAGTGCTAGAGCTGCGGCTAGCGGGGGGGTTGCAAATGAGCAGTTCTTC.

The chain recombines TRBV24-1 with TRBJ2-3, with D maybe TRBD1 (6 bases). Germline-derived CDR1 and CDR2 are KGHDR and SFDVKD. The CDR3 is 15 residues long. With 5 bases removed from V and 1 base from J, the gap between germline ends came to 12 bases. In DNA form, the CDR3 reads TGTGCCACCAGTGGGGCGACAGGCGGCACAGATACGCAGTATTTT. This sequence encodes CATSGATGGTDTQYF.